The 13 T cell receptor beta chains presented below share a single source sample, sequenced in a study of T cells after yellow fever vaccination. TCRdb used MiXCR to reprocess the 5' RACE reads, holding one entry per CDR3 protein. The sample carries roughly 30,000 distinct CDR3 sequences, 6.3% recorded once. The sequenced sample was PBMCs, either bulk or a sorted T-cell subset (CD4+, CD8+, memory, or dextramer-sorted; not recorded which), obtained on the day of the yellow fever booster vaccination. The receptors were gathered from a man younger than 45 who received the YFV17D yellow fever vaccine.

This clonotype has at least ten counts. The chain is built from TRBV5-4 and TRBJ2-1; 11 positions match TRBD2. The CDR3 is 15 amino acids. Germline assignment: CDR1 SGHNT and CDR2 YYREEE (reference sequence). V was clipped by 3 bases and J by 5 bases; unmatched bases: 4. Written as DNA, the CDR3 is TGTGCCAGCAGCTCGGGACTAGCGGACGACAATGAGCAGTTCTTC. Amino acid sequence: CASSSGLADDNEQFF.

Many counts were recorded for this clonotype. The chain uses TRBV6-1 and TRBJ1-6; 8 bases align to TRBD1. With V trimmed by 2 bases and J by 10 bases, 4 bases remained unmatched. The germline CDR1 and CDR2 sequences are MNHNS and SASEGT. This CDR3 spans 14 amino acids. CDR3 sequence reads: CASSEWTGRSPLHF. CDR3 sequence (DNA): TGTGCCAGCAGTGAATGGACAGGGCGGTCACCCCTCCACTTT.

The genes are TRBV19 and TRBJ1-5; no clear D. Trimming stripped 4 bases from V and 2 bases from J, with 12 bases between. The CDR3 runs to 15 residues. Germline CDR1 and CDR2: LNHDA and SQIVND (reference sequence). The CDR3 region has the DNA TGTGCCAGTAGTACAGGAATGATGGGCAATCAGCCCCAGCATTTT. The encoded protein is CASSTGMMGNQPQHF.

This clonotype was seen repeatedly, ten times or more. The genes are TRBV6-2 or TRBV6-3 and TRBJ2-5; D unclear. The CDR3 extends over 13 amino acids. The germline gives CDR1 MNHEY, CDR2 SVGEGT. The V and J ends lost 5 bases and 5 bases respectively, with 12 bases between them. As DNA, the CDR3 is TGTGCCAGCAGTGACGGAGAGTTGGAGACCCAGTACTTC. This encodes CASSDGELETQYF.

This clonotype was seen many times. In DNA, the CDR3 is TGTGCCATCAGGCCGGGACAGGGGGAGAACGAGCAGTACTTC. Translating it yields CAIRPGQGENEQYF. The V call is TRBV10-3, the J call TRBJ2-7, with 11 positions matching TRBD1. Germline CDR1 ENHRY, CDR2 SYGVKD. This CDR3 is built from 14 residues. Germline trimming cut 6 bases from V and 5 bases from J; bases unmatched to any gene: 6.

This clonotype has at least ten counts. The chain has TRBV14 and TRBJ2-7; D is perhaps TRBD2 (5 bases). Per the germline V gene, CDR1 is SGHDN and CDR2 is FVKESK. Trimming removed 5 bases at V and 2 bases at J, with 10 bases between. The CDR3 is made up of 13 amino acids. The CDR3 DNA reads as TGTGCCAGCAGCAGCCAGACTACCTACGAGCAGTACTTC. As protein: CASSSQTTYEQYF.

CDR3 sequence reads: CAMGPALFYNEQFF. CDR3 sequence (DNA): TGTGCCATGGGCCCCGCGCTGTTCTACAATGAGCAGTTCTTC. This chain links TRBV28 with TRBJ2-1; no definite D call. The V gene lost 10 bases and the J gene lost 3 bases, with 16 bases spanning the gap. Germline assignment: CDR1 MDHEN and CDR2 SYDVKM. This CDR3 contains 14 residues.

This clonotype was detected many times. The chain has TRBV29-1 and TRBJ1-2; 12 bases match TRBD1. The CDR3 loop spans 14 amino acids. Trimming took 4 bases from V and 6 from J; bases not matched to a gene: 6. Germline V gives CDR1 SQVTM, CDR2 ANQGSEA. CDR3 loop: CSVGDRGLSDGYTF. In DNA, the CDR3 is TGCAGCGTTGGGGACAGGGGGCTATCAGATGGCTACACCTTC.

This clonotype has a count of ten or more. The CDR3 here is CASSVARGPQETQYF. The CDR3 DNA reads TGTGCCAGCAGCGTAGCCAGGGGGCCCCAAGAGACCCAGTACTTC. J is TRBJ2-5 and V is TRBV9, with 8 bases that match TRBD1. J gave up 1 base and V 0 bases, and 2 bases lay outside the gene matches. The CDR3 loop spans 15 amino acids. The V gene's germline CDR1 is SGDLS and CDR2 YYNGEE.

This clonotype has at least ten counts. The rearrangement links TRBV7-6 to TRBJ2-6, with D tentatively TRBD1 or TRBD2 (5 bases each). Germline CDR1 reads SGHVS; CDR2 reads FNYEAQ. Trimming shortened V by 1 base and J by 0 bases, and 16 bases separated the two germline ends. The CDR3 spans 19 residues. CDR3 sequence (DNA): TGTGCCAGCAGCTTAGGAGGTGGGGGTATCACCTCTGGGGCCAACGTCCTGACTTTC. Its protein product is CASSLGGGGITSGANVLTF. The variable domain in full, completed from reference TRBV7-6 and TRBJ2-6, reads GAGVSQSPRYKVTKRGQDVALRCDPISGHVSLYWYRQALGQGPEFLTYFNYEAQQDKSGLPNDRFSAERPEGSISTLTIQRTEQRDSAMYRCASSLGGGGITSGANVLTFGAGSRLTVL.

This clonotype was seen many times. This chain joins TRBV29-1 and TRBJ2-5; no clear D. V dropped 6 bases and J dropped 2 bases, with 13 bases sitting between them. The length of the CDR3 is 13 residues. Germline CDR1 is SQVTM and CDR2 is ANQGSEA. CDR3 region: CSVDKGPQETQYF. DNA of the CDR3: TGCAGCGTAGACAAAGGGCCACAAGAGACCCAGTACTTC.

This clonotype was seen repeatedly, ten times or more. The chain links TRBV7-6 to TRBJ2-7; 8 nucleotides match TRBD1. This CDR3 is built from 13 residues. Trimming at V came to 5 bases and at J to 3 bases, leaving 3 bases not matched to a gene. From germline, CDR1 is SGHVS and CDR2 FNYEAQ. The CDR3 region is CASSLDRGYEQYF. CDR3 nucleotides: TGTGCCAGCAGCCTCGACAGGGGCTACGAGCAGTACTTC. The full variable domain, with the rest looked up from reference TRBV7-6 and TRBJ2-7, is GAGVSQSPRYKVTKRGQDVALRCDPISGHVSLYWYRQALGQGPEFLTYFNYEAQQDKSGLPNDRFSAERPEGSISTLTIQRTEQRDSAMYRCASSLDRGYEQYFGPGTRLTVT.

This clonotype has ten or more counts. The chain is built from TRBV7-3 and TRBJ2-1; TRBD2 is a possible D gene (6 bases). The CDR3 loop spans 15 amino acids. The V and J ends lost 2 bases and 3 bases respectively, with 11 bases between them. The V gene's germline CDR1 is SGHTA and CDR2 FQGTGA. The chain's CDR3 is CASSLARDFYNEQFF. The CDR3, as DNA: TGTGCCAGCAGCTTAGCCCGGGACTTCTACAATGAGCAGTTCTTC. The full variable domain, completed using reference TRBV7-3 and TRBJ2-1, is GAGVSQTPSNKVTEKGKYVELRCDPISGHTALYWYRQSLGQGPEFLIYFQGTGAADDSGLPNDRFFAVRPEGSVSTLKIQRTERGDSAVYLCASSLARDFYNEQFFGPGTRLTVL.